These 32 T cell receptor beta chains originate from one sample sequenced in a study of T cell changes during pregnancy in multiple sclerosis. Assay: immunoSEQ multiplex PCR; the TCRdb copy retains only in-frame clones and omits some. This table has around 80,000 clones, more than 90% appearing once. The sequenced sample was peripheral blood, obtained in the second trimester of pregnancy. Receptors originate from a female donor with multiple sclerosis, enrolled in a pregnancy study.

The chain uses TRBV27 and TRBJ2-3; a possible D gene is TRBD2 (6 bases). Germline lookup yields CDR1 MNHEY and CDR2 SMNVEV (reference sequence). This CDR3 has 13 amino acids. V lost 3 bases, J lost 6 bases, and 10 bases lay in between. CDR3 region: CASSFSRDDTQYF. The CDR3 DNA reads TGTGCCAGCAGTTTCTCGCGGGACGATACGCAGTATTTT.

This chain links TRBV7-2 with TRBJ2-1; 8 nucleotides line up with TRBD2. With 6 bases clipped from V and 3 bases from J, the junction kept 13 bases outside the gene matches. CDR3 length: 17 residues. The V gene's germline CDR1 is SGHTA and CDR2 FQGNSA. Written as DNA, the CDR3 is TGTGCCAGCAGATCCAGTCGGGTAGCGGGAAGCTACAATGAGCAGTTCTTC. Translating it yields CASRSSRVAGSYNEQFF.

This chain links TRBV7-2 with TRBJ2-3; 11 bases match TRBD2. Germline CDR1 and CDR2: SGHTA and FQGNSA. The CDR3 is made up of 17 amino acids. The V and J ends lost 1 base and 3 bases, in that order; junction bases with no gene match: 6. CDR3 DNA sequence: TGTGCCAGCAGCTTAGTTGTAGCGGGAGGGCCTACAGATACGCAGTATTTT. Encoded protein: CASSLVVAGGPTDTQYF.

The CDR3 sequence is CASSRGKQGHGYTF. The CDR3 bases are TGTGCCAGCAGTCGTGGGAAACAGGGCCATGGCTACACCTTC. The chain uses TRBV27 and TRBJ1-2; possible D gene TRBD1, 6 bases. The length of the CDR3 is 14 residues. CDR1 is MNHEY, CDR2 SMNVEV, per germline (reference sequence). V shed 5 bases and J shed 6 bases, with 16 bases lying between them.

The CDR3 spells CASSPGQGRVYEQYF. CDR3 sequence (DNA): TGTGCCAGCAGCCCAGGACAGGGGCGGGTCTACGAGCAGTACTTC. The chain uses TRBV7-6 and TRBJ2-7; 9 positions match TRBD1. This CDR3 is 15 amino acids long. The germline V gene encodes CDR1 SGHVS and CDR2 FNYEAQ. Trimming cost V 5 bases and J 3 bases; bases outside gene matches: 8.

CDR3 coding DNA: TGTGCCAGCAGCTTGGTGTCGGGAATCTTCTCCTACAATGAGCAGTTCTTC. Residues: CASSLVSGIFSYNEQFF. This chain connects TRBV5-6 to TRBJ2-1; TRBD2 is a possible D gene (5 bases). The CDR3 is 17 residues long. The V and J ends lost 0 bases and 0 bases respectively, with 13 bases between them. Germline V gene lookup returns CDR1 SGHDT and CDR2 YYEEEE.

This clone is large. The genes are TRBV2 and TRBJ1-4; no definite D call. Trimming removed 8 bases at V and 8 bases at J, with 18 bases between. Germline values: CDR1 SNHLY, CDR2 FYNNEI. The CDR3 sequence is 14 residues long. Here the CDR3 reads CASWVGFGNEKLFF. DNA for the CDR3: TGTGCCAGCTGGGTCGGGTTCGGTAACGAAAAACTGTTTTTT.

This CDR3 is CASSQGTAGELFF. The DNA for the CDR3 is TGCGCCAGCAGCCAAGGAACAGCCGGGGAGCTGTTTTTT. The chain employs TRBV4-3 and TRBJ2-2; D remains ambiguous. CDR1 LGHNA and CDR2 YSLEER come from the germline V gene. The CDR3 contains 13 residues. V lost 1 base and J lost 6, with 6 bases in between.

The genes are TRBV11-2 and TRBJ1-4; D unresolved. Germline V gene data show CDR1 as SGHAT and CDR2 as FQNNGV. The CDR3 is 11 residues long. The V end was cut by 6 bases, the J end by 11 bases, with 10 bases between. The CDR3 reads CASRLGGKLFF. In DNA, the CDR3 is TGTGCCAGCAGACTAGGCGGGAAACTGTTTTTT.

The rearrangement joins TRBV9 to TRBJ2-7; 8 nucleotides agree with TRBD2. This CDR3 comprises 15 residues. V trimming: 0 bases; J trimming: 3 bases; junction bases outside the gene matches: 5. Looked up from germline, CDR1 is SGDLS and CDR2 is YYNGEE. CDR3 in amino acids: CASSVGASGYYEQYF. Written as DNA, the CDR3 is TGTGCCAGCAGCGTAGGGGCTAGCGGGTACTACGAGCAGTACTTC.

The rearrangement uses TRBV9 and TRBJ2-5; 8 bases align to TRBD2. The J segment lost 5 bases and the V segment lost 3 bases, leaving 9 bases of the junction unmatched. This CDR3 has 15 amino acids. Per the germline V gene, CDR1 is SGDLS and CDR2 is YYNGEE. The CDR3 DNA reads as TGTGCCAGCAGCGCAACTCGGGGGGGGCTCGAGACCCAGTACTTC. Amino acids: CASSATRGGLETQYF. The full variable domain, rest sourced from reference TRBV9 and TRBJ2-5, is DSGVTQTPKHLITATGQRVTLRCSPRSGDLSVYWYQQSLDQGLQFLIQYYNGEERAKGNILERFSAQQFPDLHSELNLSSLELGDSALYFCASSATRGGLETQYFGPGTRLLVL.

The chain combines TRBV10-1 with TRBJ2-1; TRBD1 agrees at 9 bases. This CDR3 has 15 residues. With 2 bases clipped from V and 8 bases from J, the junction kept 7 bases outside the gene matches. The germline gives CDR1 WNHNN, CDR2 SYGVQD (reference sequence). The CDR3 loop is CASSETGGALYEQFF. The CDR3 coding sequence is TGCGCCAGCAGTGAGACAGGGGGCGCGTTATATGAGCAGTTCTTC.

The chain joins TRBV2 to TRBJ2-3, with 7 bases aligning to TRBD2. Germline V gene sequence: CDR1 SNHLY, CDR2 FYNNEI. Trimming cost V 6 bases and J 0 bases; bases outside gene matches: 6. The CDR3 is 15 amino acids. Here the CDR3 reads CASRRTSASTDTQYF. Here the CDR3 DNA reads TGTGCCAGCAGGAGGACTAGTGCTAGCACAGATACGCAGTATTTT.

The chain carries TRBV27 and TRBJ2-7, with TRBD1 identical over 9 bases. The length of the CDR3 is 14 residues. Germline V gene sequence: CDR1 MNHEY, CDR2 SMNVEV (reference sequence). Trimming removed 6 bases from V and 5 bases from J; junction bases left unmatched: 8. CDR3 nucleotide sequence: TGTGCCAGCAGAGCAGACAGGGGGGAGCACGAGCAGTACTTC. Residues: CASRADRGEHEQYF.

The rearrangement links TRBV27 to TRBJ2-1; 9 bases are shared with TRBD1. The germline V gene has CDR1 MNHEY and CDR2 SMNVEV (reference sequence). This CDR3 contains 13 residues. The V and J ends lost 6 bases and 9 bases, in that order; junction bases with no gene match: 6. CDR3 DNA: TGTGCCAGCAGAATAAGACAGGGGGTTGAGCAGTTCTTC. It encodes CASRIRQGVEQFF.

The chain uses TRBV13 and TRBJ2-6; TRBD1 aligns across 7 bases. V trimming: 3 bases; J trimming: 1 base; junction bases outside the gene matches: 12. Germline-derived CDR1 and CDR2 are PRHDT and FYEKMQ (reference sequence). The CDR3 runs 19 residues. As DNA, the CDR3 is TGTGCCAGCAGCTTCCTACAGGACAGGCTATTATCTGGGGCCAACGTCCTGACTTTC. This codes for CASSFLQDRLLSGANVLTF.

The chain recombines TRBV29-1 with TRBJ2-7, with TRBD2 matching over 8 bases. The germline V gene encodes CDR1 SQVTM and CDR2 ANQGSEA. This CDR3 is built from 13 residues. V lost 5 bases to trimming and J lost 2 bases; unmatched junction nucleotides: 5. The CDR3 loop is CSVFGRAPYEQYF. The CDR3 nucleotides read TGCAGCGTTTTCGGGAGGGCCCCCTACGAGCAGTACTTC.

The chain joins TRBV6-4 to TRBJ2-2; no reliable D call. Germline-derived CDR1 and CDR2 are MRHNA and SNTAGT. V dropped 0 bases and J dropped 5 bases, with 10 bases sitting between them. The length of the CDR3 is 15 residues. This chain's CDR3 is CASSDSTENTGELFF. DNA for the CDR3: TGTGCCAGCAGTGACTCAACAGAAAATACCGGGGAGCTGTTTTTT.

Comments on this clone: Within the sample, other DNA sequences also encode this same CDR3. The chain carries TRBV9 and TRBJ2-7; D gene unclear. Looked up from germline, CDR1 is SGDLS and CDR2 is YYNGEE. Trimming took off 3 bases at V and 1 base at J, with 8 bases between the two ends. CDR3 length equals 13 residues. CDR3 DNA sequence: TGTGCCAGCAGCGGGAGCCAATCCTACGAGCAGTACTTC. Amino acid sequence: CASSGSQSYEQYF.

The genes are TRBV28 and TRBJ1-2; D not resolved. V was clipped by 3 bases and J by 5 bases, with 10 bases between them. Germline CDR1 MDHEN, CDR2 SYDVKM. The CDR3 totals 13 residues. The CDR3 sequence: CASSFAARYGYTF. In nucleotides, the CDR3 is TGTGCCAGCAGTTTTGCGGCGAGGTATGGCTACACCTTC.

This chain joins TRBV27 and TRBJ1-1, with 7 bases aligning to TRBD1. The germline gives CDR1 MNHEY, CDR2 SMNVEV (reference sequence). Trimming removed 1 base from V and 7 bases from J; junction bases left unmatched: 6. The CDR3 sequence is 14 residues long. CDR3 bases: TGTGCCAGCAGTTTATGGTCCAGGGGGGATGAAGCTTTCTTT. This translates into CASSLWSRGDEAFF.

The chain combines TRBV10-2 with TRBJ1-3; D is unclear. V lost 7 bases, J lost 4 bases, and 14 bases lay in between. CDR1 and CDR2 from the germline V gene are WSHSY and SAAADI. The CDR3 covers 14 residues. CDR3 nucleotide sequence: TGCGCCAGCACCGCTCCCAAGCCCGGAAACACCATATATTTT. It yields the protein CASTAPKPGNTIYF.

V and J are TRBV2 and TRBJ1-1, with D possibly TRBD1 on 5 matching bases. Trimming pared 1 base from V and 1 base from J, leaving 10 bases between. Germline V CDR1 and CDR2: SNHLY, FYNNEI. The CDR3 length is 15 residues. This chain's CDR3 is CASSEVGTGNTEAFF. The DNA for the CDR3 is TGTGCCAGCAGTGAAGTCGGAACAGGGAACACTGAAGCTTTCTTT.

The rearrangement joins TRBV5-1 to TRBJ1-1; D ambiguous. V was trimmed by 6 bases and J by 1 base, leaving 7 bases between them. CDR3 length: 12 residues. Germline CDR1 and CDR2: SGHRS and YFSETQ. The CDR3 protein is CASKTSNTEAFF. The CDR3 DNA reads TGCGCCAGCAAAACATCGAACACTGAAGCTTTCTTT.

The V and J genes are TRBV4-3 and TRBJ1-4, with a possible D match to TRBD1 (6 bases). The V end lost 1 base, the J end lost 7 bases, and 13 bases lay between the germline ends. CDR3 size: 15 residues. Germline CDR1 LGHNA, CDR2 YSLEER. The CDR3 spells CASSQVLAGAEKLFF. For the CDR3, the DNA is TGCGCCAGCAGCCAAGTTCTGGCAGGGGCTGAAAAACTGTTTTTT.

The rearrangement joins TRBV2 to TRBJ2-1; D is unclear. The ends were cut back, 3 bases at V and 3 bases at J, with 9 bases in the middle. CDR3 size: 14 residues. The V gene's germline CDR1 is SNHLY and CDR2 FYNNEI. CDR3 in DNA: TGTGCCAGCAGTGACACAGACGGCTACAATGAGCAGTTCTTC. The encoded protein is CASSDTDGYNEQFF. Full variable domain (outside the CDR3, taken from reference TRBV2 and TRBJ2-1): EPEVTQTPSHQVTQMGQEVILRCVPISNHLYFYWYRQILGQKVEFLVSFYNNEISEKSEIFDDQFSVERPDGSNFTLKIRSTKLEDSAMYFCASSDTDGYNEQFFGPGTRLTVL.

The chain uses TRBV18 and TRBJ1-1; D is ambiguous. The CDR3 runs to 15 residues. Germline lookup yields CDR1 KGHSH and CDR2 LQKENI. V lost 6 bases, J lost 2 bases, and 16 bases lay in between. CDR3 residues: CASSRTQRDNTEAFF. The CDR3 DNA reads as TGTGCCAGCTCGCGTACGCAGAGGGATAACACTGAAGCTTTCTTT.

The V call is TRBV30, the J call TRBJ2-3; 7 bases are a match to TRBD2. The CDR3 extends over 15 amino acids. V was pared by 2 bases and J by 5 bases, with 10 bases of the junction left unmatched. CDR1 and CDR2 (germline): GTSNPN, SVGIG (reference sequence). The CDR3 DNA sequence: TGTGCCTGGAGTTTACTAGCGTCTACGGGAGATACGCAGTATTTT. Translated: CAWSLLASTGDTQYF.

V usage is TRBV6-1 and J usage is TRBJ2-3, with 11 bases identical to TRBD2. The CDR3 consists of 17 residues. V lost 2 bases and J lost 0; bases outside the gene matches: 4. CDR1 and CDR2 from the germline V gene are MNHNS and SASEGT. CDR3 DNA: TGTGCCAGCAGTGAAAGGTCTAGCGGGAGGAGCACAGATACGCAGTATTTT. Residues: CASSERSSGRSTDTQYF.

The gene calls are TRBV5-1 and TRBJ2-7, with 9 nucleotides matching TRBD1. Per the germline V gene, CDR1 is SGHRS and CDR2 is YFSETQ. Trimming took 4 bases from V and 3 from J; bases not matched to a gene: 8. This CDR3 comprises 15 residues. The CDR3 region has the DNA TGCGCCAGCAGCCCAGTACAGGGGGCGGGCTACGAGCAGTACTTC. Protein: CASSPVQGAGYEQYF.

The CDR3 bases are TGTGCCAGCACCACCCAACAGGGAAAAGAGACCCAGTACTTC. It is translated as CASTTQQGKETQYF. The chain links TRBV7-2 to TRBJ2-5; maybe TRBD1 (6 bases). This CDR3 contains 14 residues. The V end was cut by 7 bases, the J end by 3 bases, with 15 bases between. Germline V gene lookup returns CDR1 SGHTA and CDR2 FQGNSA.

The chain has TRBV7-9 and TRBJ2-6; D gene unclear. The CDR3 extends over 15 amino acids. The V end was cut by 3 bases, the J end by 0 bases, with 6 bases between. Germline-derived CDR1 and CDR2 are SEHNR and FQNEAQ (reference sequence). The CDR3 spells CASSFRSSGANVLTF. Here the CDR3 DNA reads TGTGCCAGCAGCTTCAGAAGCTCTGGGGCCAACGTCCTGACTTTC. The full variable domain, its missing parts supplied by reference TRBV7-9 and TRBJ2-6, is DTGVSQNPRHKITKRGQNVTFRCDPISEHNRLYWYRQTLGQGPEFLTYFQNEAQLEKSRLLSDRFSAERPKGSFSTLEIQRTEQGDSAMYLCASSFRSSGANVLTFGAGSRLTVL.